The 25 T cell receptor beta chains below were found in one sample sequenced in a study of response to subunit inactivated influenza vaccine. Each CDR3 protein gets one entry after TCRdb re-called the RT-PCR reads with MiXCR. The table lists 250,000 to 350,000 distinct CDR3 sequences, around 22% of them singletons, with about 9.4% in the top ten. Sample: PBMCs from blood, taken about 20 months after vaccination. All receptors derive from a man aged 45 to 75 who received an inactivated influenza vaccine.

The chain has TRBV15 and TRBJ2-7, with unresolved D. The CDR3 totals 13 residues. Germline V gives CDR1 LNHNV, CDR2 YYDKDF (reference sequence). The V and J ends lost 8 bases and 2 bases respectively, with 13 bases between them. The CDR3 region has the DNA TGTGCCACCCAATTCGGGCGAACCTACGAGCAGTACTTC. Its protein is CATQFGRTYEQYF. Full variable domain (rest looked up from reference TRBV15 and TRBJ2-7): DAMVIQNPRYQVTQFGKPVTLSCSQTLNHNVMYWYQQKSSQAPKLLFHYYDKDFNNEADTPDNFQSRRPNTSFCFLDIRSPGLGDTAMYLCATQFGRTYEQYFGPGTRLTVT.

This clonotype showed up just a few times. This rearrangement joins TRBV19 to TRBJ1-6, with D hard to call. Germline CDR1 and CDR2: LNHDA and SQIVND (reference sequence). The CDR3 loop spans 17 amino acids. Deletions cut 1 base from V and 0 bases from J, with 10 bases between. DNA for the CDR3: TGTGCCAGTAGTATAGGAGGAGGGAGCTCCTATAATTCACCCCTCCACTTT. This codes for CASSIGGGSSYNSPLHF.

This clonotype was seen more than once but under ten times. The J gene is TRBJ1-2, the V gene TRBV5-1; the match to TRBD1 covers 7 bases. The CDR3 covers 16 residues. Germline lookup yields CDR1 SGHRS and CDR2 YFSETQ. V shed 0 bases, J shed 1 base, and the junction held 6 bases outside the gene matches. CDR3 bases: TGCGCCAGCAGCTTGGGCAGGACAGGACGTAACTATGGCTACACCTTC. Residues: CASSLGRTGRNYGYTF.

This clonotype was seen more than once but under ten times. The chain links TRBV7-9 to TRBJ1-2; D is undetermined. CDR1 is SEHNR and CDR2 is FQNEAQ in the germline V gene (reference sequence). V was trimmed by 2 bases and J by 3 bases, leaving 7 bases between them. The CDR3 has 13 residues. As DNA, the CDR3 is TGTGCCAGCAGCTTATCGATGGACTATGGCTACACCTTC. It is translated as CASSLSMDYGYTF.

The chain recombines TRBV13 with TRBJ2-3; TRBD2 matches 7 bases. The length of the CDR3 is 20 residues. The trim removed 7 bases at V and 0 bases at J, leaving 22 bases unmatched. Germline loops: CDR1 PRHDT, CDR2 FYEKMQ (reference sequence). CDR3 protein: CASTKGGLAGFQSSTDTQYF. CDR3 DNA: TGTGCCAGCACCAAGGGTGGTTTAGCGGGTTTTCAGTCTAGCACAGATACGCAGTATTTT.

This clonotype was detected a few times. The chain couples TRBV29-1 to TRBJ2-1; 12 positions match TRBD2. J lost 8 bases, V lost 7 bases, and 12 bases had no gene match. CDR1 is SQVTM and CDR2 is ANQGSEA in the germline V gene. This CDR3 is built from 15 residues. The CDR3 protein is CSGQELAGGNDEQFF. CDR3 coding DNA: TGCAGCGGGCAGGAACTAGCGGGAGGTAACGATGAGCAGTTCTTC.

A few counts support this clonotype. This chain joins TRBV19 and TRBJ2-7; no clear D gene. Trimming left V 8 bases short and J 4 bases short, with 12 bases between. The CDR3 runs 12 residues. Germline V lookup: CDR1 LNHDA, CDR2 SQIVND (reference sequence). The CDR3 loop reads CASGEVGYEQYF. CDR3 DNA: TGTGCCAGTGGAGAGGTGGGGTACGAGCAGTACTTC.

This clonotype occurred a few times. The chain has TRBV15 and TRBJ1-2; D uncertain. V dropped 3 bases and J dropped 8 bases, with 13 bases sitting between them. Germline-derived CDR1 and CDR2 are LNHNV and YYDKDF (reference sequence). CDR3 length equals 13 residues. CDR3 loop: CATSRDLSRGYTF. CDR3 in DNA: TGTGCCACCAGCAGGGACCTTTCGCGGGGCTACACCTTC.

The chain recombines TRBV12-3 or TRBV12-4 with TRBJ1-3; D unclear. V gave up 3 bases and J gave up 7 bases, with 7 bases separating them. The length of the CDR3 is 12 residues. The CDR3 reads CASSLGTNTIYF. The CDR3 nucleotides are TGTGCCAGCAGTTTGGGTACGAACACCATATATTTT.

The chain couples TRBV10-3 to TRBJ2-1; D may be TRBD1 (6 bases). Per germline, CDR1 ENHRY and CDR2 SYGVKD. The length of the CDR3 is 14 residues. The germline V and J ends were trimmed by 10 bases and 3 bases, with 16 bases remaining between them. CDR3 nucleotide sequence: TGTGCCACGAGAGACAGGCCCGACTACAATGAGCAGTTCTTC. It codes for CATRDRPDYNEQFF.

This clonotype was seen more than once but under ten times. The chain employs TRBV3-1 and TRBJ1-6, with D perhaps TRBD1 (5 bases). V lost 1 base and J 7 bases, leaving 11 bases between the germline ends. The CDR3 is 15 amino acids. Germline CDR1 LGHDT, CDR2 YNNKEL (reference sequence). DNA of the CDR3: TGTGCCAGCAGCCAAGTGGACATCTCGAATTCACCCCTCCACTTT. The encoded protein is CASSQVDISNSPLHF.

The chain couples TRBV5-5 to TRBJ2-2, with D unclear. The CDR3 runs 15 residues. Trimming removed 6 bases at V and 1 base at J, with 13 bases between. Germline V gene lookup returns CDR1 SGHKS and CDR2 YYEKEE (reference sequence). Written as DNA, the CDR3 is TGTGCCAGCAACCCCTTTCGATGGAACACCGGGGAGCTGTTTTTT. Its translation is CASNPFRWNTGELFF.

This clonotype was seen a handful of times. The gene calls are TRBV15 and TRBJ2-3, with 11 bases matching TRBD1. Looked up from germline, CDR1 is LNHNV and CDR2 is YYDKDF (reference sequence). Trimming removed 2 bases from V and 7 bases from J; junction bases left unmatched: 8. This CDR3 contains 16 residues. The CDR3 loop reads CATSRWTGGAGHTQYF. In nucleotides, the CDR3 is TGTGCCACCAGCAGATGGACAGGGGGCGCGGGCCATACGCAGTATTTT. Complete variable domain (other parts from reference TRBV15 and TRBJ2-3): DAMVIQNPRYQVTQFGKPVTLSCSQTLNHNVMYWYQQKSSQAPKLLFHYYDKDFNNEADTPDNFQSRRPNTSFCFLDIRSPGLGDTAMYLCATSRWTGGAGHTQYFGPGTRLTVL.

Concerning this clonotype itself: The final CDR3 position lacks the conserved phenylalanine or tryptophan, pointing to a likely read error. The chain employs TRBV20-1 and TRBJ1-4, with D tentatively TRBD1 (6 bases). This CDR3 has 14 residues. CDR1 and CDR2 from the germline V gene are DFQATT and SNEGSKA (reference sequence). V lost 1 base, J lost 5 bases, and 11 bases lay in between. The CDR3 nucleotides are TGCAGTGCTAGAGGTCGAGGGGGGAATGAAAAACTGTTTTGT. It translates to CSARGRGGNEKLFC.

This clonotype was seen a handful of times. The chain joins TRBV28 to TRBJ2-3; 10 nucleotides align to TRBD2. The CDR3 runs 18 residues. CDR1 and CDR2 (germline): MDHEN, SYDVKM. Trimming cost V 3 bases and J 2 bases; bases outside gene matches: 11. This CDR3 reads CASSFQAWTSGNTDTQYF. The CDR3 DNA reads TGTGCCAGCAGTTTCCAAGCCTGGACTAGCGGAAACACAGATACGCAGTATTTT.

The CDR3: CASTPSGSIYNEQFF. Here the CDR3 DNA reads TGTGCCAGTACTCCGAGCGGGTCAATATACAATGAGCAGTTCTTC. The rearrangement uses TRBV19 and TRBJ2-1; TRBD2 might be the D (6 bases). Germline CDR1 LNHDA, CDR2 SQIVND (reference sequence). V dropped 7 bases and J dropped 4 bases, with 17 bases sitting between them. CDR3 size: 15 residues.

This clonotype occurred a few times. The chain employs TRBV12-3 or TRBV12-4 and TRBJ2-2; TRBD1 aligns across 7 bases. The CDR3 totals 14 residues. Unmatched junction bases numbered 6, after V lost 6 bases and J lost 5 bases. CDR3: CASSTTGMTGELFF. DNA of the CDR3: TGTGCCAGCAGCACGACAGGGATGACCGGGGAGCTGTTTTTT.

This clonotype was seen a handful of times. In DNA form, the CDR3 reads TGTGCCAGCAGCGCGGACAGTTTTTATAGCAATCAGCCCCAGCATTTT. This codes for CASSADSFYSNQPQHF. The chain employs TRBV16 and TRBJ1-5; a weak D match, TRBD1 (6 bases). There are 16 residues in the CDR3. Trimming pared 5 bases from V and 0 bases from J, leaving 14 bases between. CDR1 is KGHSY, CDR2 FQNENV, per germline.

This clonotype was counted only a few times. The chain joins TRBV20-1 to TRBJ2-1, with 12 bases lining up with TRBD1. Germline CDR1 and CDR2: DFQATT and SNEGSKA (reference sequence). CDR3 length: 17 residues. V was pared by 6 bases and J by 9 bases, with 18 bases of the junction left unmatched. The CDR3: CSAQNYGGTGGQGEQFF. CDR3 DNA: TGCAGTGCCCAGAATTATGGCGGGACAGGGGGCCAAGGTGAGCAGTTCTTC.

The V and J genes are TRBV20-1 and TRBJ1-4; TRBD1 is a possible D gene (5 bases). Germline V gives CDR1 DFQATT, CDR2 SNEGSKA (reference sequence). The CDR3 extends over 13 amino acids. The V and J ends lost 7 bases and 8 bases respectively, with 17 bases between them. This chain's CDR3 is CSVRRGGEEKLFF. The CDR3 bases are TGCAGTGTCCGACGTGGGGGTGAGGAAAAACTGTTTTTT.

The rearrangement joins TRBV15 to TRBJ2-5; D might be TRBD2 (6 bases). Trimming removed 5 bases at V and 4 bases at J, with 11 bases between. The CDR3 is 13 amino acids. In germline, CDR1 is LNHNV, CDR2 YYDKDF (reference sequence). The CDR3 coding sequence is TGTGCCACCAGCGAGACTAGAGCAGAGACCCAGTACTTC. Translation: CATSETRAETQYF.

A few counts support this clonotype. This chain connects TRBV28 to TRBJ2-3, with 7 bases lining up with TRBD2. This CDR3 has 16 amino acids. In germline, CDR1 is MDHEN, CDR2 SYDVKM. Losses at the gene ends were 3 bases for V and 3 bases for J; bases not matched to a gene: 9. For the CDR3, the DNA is TGTGCCAGCAGTTTTTATCTAGCGGAAGGAACAGATACGCAGTATTTT. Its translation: CASSFYLAEGTDTQYF.

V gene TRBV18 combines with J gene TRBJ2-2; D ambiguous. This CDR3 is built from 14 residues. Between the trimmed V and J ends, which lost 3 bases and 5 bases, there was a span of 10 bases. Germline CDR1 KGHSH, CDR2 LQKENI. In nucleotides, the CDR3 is TGTGCCAGCTCACCCTCCAGTGATACCGGGGAGCTGTTTTTT. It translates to CASSPSSDTGELFF.

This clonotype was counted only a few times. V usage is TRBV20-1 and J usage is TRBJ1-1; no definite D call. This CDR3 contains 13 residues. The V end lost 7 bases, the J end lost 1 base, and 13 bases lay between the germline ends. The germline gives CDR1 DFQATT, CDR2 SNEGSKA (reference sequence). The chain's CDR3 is CSVNEGGNTEAFF. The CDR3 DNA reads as TGCAGTGTTAATGAGGGAGGGAACACTGAAGCTTTCTTT.

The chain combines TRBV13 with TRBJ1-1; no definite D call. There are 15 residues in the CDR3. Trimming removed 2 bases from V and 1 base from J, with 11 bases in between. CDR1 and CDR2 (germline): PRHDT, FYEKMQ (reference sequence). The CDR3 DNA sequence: TGTGCCAGCAGCTTAAGGATCCTCGGGAACACTGAAGCTTTCTTT. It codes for CASSLRILGNTEAFF.